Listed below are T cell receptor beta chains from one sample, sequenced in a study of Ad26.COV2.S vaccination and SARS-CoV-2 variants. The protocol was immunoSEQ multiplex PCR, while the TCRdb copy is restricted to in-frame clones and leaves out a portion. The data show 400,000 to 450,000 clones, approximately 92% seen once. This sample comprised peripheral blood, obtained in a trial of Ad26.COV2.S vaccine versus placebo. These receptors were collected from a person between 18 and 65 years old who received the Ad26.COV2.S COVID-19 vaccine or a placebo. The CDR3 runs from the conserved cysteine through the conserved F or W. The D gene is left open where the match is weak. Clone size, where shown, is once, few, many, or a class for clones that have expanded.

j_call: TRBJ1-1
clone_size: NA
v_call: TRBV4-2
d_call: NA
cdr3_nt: TGTGCCAGCAGCCAGGCCGCGGGACACCCGAACACTGAAGCTTTCTTT
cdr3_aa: CASSQAAGHPNTEAFF

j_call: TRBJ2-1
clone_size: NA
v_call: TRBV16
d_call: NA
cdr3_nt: TGTGCCAGCAGCCCTAGACCGGGTGAGCAGTTCTTC
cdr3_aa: CASSPRPGEQFF

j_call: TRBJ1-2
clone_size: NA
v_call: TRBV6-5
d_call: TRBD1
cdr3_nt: TGTGCCAGCAGTTACTCAAGGGACAGGGTCTATGGCTACACCTTC
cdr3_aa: CASSYSRDRVYGYTF

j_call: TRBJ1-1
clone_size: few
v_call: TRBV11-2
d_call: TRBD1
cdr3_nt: TGTGCCAGCAGCCCAGGGACAGGGGGGGAAGCTTTCTTT
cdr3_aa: CASSPGTGGEAFF

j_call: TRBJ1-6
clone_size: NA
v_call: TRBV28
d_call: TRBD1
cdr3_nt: TGTGCCAGCAGTGTGGGACAGGGGATAGGTAATTCACCCCTCCACTTT
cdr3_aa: CASSVGQGIGNSPLHF

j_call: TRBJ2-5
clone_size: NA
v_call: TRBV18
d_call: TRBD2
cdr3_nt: TGTGCCAGCTCACCCAGGACTAGCGGGAGCCAAGAGACCCAGTACTTC
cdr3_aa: CASSPRTSGSQETQYF

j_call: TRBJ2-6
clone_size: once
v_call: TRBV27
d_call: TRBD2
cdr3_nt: TGTGCCAGCAGTGTCACAGCGCGGGGGGTTGGTTCTGGGGCCAACGTCCTGACTTTC
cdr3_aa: CASSVTARGVGSGANVLTF

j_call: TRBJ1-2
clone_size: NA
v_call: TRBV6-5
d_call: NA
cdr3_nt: TGTGCCAGCAGTTACTCGACGGGTGACAGCTATGGCTACACCTTC
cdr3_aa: CASSYSTGDSYGYTF

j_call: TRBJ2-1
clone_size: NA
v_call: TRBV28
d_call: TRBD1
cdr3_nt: TGTGCCAGCAGTTTGGCCCGGACAGGGGTGTACAATGAGCAGTTCTTC
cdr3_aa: CASSLARTGVYNEQFF

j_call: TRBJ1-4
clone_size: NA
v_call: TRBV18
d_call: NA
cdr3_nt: TGTGCCAGCTCTCCGGGTTCAACTAATGAAAAACTGTTTTTT
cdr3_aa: CASSPGSTNEKLFF

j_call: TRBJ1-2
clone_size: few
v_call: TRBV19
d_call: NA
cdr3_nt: TGTGCCAGTAGTTTTCTCGATCGAGCTAACTATGGCTACACCTTC
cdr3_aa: CASSFLDRANYGYTF

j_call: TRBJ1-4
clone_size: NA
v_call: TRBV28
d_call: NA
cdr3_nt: TGTGCCAGCAGTTTAAGCTCAACTAATGAAAAACTGTTTTTT
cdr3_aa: CASSLSSTNEKLFF

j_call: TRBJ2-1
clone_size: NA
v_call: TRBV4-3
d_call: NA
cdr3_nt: TGCGCCAGCAGCCAGAGGAGTTGGGGGAATGAGCAGTTCTTC
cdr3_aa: CASSQRSWGNEQFF

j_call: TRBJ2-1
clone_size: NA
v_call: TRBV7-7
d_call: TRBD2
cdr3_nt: TGTGCCAGCAGCTCTGGGACTAGCGGGAACAATGAGCAGTTCTTC
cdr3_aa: CASSSGTSGNNEQFF

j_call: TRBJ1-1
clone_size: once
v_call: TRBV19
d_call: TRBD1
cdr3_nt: TGTGCCAGTAGTATACAGGGGGTTTCGAACACTGAAGCTTTCTTT
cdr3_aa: CASSIQGVSNTEAFF

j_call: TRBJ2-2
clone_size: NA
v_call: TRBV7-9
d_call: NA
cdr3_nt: TGTGCCAGCAGCTTTAGGGGAAACGGGGAGCTGTTTTTT
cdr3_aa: CASSFRGNGELFF

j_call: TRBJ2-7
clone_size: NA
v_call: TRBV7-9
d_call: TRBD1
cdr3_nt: TGTGCCAGCAGCTCTGTACGGGACAGGGGTTACGAGCAGTACTTC
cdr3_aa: CASSSVRDRGYEQYF

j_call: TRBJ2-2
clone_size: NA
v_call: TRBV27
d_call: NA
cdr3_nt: TGTGCCAGCAGTTTAGGCAGGGCGGGTACCGGGGAGCTGTTTTTT
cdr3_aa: CASSLGRAGTGELFF

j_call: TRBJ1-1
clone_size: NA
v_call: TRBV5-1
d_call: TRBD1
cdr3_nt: TGCGCCAGCAGCCAACACAGGGGGGACACTGAAGCTTTCTTT
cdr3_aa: CASSQHRGDTEAFF

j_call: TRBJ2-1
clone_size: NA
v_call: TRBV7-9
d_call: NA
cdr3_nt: TGTGCCAGCAGCTTAGCGGGAATAACCTACAATGAGCAGTTCTTC
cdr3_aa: CASSLAGITYNEQFF

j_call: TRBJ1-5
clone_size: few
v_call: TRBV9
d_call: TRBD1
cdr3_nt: TGTGCCAGCAGCGGGGGACAGGGCGTGAATCAGCCCCAGCATTTT
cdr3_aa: CASSGGQGVNQPQHF

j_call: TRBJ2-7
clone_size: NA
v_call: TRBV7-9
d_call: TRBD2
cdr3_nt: TGTGCCAGCAGCTCCCCGGGGGGAGGGCCGGGGGGCGAGCAGTACTTC
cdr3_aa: CASSSPGGGPGGEQYF

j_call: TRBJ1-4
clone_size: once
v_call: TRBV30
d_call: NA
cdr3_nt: TGTGCCTGGAGTGTTTTGGGGGAAAAACTGTTTTTT
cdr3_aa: CAWSVLGEKLFF

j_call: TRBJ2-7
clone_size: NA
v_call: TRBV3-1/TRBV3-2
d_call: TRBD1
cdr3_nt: TGTGCCAGCAGCCAATCCTTAGGACAGGGGACTTCCTCCTACGAGCAGTACTTC
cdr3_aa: CASSQSLGQGTSSYEQYF

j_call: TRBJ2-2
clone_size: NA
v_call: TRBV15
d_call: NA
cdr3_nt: TGTGCCACCAGCAGAGATCCCCGCTTGAACACCGGGGAGCTGTTTTTT
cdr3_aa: CATSRDPRLNTGELFF

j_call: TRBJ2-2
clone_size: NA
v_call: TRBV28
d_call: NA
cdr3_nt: TGTGCCAGCAGTCTCCGTATTACCGGGGAGCTGTTTTTT
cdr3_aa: CASSLRITGELFF

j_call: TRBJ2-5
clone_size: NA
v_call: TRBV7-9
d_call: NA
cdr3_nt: TGTGCCAGCAGCAAGGGGCCCAGCTTCCAAGAGACCCAGTACTTC
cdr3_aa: CASSKGPSFQETQYF

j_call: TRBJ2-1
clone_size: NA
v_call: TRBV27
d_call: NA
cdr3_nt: TGTGCCAGCGGGGTAACTAGCAACAATGAGCAGTTCTTC
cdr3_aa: CASGVTSNNEQFF

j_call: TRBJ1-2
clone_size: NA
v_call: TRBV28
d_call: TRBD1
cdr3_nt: TGTGCCAGCAGTACGACAGGGGGCCGGGGCTACACCTTC
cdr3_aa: CASSTTGGRGYTF

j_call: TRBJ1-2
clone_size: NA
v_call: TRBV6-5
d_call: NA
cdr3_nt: TGTGCCAGCAGCCCCGGGACACCCAGAGATGGCTACACCTTC
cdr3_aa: CASSPGTPRDGYTF

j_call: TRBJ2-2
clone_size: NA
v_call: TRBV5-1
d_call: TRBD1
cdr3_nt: TGCGCCAGCAGAAACACAGGGGGCTCCGGGGAGCTGTTTTTT
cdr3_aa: CASRNTGGSGELFF

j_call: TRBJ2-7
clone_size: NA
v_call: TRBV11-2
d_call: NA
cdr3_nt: TGTGCCAGCAGGGATCTAGGTGACCCCTACGAGCAGTACTTC
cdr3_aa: CASRDLGDPYEQYF

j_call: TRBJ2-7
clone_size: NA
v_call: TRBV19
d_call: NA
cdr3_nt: TGTGCCAGTAGTACTGGGTTTGAGGCCTACGAGCAGTACTTC
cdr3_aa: CASSTGFEAYEQYF

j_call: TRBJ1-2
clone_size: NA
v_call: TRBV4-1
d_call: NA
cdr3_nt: TGCGCCAGCAGCCAAGATCCCACAGCAGATTATGGCTACACCTTC
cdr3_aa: CASSQDPTADYGYTF

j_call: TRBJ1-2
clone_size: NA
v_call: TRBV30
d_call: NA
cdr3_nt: TGTGCCTGGAGGTATACAGGGAACTATGGCTACACCTTC
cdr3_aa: CAWRYTGNYGYTF

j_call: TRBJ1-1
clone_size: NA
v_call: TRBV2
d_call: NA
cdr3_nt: TGTGCCAGCAGTGATTTTGAAAACACTGAAGCTTTCTTT
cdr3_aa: CASSDFENTEAFF

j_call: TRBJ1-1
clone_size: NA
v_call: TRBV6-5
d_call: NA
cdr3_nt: TGTGCCAGCAGGGGACGGTTGTTAACTGAAGCTTTCTTT
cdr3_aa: CASRGRLLTEAFF

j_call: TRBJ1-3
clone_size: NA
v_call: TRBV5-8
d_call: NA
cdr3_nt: TGTGCCAGCAGCCCGGGGCAGGGCTATGGAAACACCATATATTTT
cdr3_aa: CASSPGQGYGNTIYF

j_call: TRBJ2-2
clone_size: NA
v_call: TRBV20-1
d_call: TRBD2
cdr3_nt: TGCAGTGCTAGTGAACTAGCGGGCACCGGGGAGCTGTTTTTT
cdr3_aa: CSASELAGTGELFF

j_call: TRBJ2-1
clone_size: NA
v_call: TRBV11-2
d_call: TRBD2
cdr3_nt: TGTGCCAGCAGCTTAGATGTTAGCGGGATATCTGAGCAGTTCTTC
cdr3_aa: CASSLDVSGISEQFF

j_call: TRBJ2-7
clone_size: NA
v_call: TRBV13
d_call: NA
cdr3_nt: TGTGCCAGCAGCCCTGGGGCCCTTGAGCAGTACTTC
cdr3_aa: CASSPGALEQYF

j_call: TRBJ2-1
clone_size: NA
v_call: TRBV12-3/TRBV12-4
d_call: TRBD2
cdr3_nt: TGTGCCAGCAGTTTTAGCGGGAGCGCTGAGCAGTTCTTC
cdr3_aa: CASSFSGSAEQFF

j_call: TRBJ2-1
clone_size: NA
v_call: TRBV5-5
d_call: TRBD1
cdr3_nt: TGTGCCAGCAGCCCCCGGGACAGAACCTACAATGAGCAGTTCTTC
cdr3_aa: CASSPRDRTYNEQFF

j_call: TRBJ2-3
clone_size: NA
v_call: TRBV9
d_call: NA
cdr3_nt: TGTGCCAGTTGGGACACTAGCACAGATACGCAGTATTTT
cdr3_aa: CASWDTSTDTQYF

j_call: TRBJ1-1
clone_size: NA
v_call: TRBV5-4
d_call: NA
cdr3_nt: TGTGCCAGCAGTTCGCCGGGGGGTTGGACTGAAGCTTTCTTT
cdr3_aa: CASSSPGGWTEAFF

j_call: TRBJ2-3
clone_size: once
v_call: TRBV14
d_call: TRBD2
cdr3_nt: TGTGCCAGCAGCCCGGGACTAGCGGGAATAGATACGCAGTATTTT
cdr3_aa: CASSPGLAGIDTQYF

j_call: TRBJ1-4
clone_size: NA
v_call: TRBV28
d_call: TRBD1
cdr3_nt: TGTGCCAGCAGCCGCCCCATCAGGGGGATAAATGAAAAACTGTTTTTT
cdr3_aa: CASSRPIRGINEKLFF

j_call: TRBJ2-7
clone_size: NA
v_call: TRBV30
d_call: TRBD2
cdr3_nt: TGTGCCTGGAGCGACGGGAGGGGGTACGAGCAGTACTTC
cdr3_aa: CAWSDGRGYEQYF

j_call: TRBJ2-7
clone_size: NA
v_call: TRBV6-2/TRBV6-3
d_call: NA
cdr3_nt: TGTGCCAGCAGTTTTAACTACGAGCAGTACTTC
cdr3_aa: CASSFNYEQYF

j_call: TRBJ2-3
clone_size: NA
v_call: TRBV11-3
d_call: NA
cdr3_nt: TGTGCCAGCAGCTATGGTAAAAAGACGCAGTATTTT
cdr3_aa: CASSYGKKTQYF

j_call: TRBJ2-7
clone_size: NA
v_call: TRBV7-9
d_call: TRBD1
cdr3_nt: TGTGCCAGCAGCTTAGGACAGGGTATTGACGAGCAGTACTTC
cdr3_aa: CASSLGQGIDEQYF

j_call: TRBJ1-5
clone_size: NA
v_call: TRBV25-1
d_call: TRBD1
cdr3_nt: TGTGCCAAGGGGGACAGGGGGCGAGGACAGCCCCAGCATTTT
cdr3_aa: CAKGDRGRGQPQHF

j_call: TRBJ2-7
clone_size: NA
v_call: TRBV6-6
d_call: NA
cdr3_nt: TGTGCCAGCAGTTACTTGGCAGACTCCTACGAGCAGTACTTC
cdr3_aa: CASSYLADSYEQYF

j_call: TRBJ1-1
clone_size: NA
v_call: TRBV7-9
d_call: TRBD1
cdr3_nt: TGTGCCAGCAGCTTAGTCCGGGACAGGGGGCGAAGTGAAGCTTTCTTT
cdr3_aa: CASSLVRDRGRSEAFF

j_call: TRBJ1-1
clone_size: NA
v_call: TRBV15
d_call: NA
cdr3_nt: TGTGCCACCAGCCGGGGCCATAGAGGGAACACTGAAGCTTTCTTT
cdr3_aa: CATSRGHRGNTEAFF